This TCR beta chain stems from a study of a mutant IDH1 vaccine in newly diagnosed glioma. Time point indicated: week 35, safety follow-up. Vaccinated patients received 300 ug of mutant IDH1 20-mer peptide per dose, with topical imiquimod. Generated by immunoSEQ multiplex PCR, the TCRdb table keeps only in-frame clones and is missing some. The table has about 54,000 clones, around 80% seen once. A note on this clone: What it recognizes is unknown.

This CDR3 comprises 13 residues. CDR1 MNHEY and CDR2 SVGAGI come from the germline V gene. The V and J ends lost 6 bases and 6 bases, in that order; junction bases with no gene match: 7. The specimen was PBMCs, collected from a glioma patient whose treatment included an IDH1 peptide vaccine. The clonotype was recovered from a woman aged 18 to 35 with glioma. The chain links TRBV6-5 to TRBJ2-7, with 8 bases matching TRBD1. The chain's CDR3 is CASRPDRVSEQYF. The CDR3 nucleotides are TGTGCCAGCAGGCCGGACAGGGTGTCCGAGCAGTACTTC.